This TCR beta chain was observed in a study of blood T cells in healthy people across ages (dated by TCRdb to about 2015). About the investigation overall: Template switching captured roughly one uniquely barcoded TCR beta cDNA molecule per two T cells in model experiments. The donors were divided into four age groups: young (average 16 years), middle-aged (about 39), aged (approximately 59) and long-lived (roughly 88). To avoid experimental bias, donors of different ages were distributed randomly across sequencing lanes. Using deep sequencing normalized with unique cDNA molecular identifiers, the study measured how TCR beta repertoire diversity changes with age. Using the same blood draw, the study looked at two additional independent replicas of 1 million unique cDNA reads for two donors, one aged 18 to 30 and the other aged 80 or older. Study-wide conclusions, independent of this receptor: Observed TCR beta diversity correlated strongly with the percentage of naive T cells measured by flow cytometry. Donor CMV infection status was unknown, potentially confounding age-related changes in expanded clonotypes. Compared with the aged group, the long-lived group had more naive CD4+ T cells, fewer expanded clones and increased TCR diversity, suggesting age selection. Because profiling used bulk unsorted PBMCs, naive and antigen-experienced compartments could not be compared conclusively. Estimates of total diversity based on one million sequenced T cells were considered lower bounds and underestimates. Observed TCR beta diversity per million T cells fell roughly linearly with age, and a significant reduction was already apparent by age around 44.

Remarks on this clonotype: What this receptor recognizes is not known. No base quality information exists; no much larger clone differs at one position.

The germline V gene provides CDR1 SGHRS and CDR2 YFSETQ. Taken from cysteine to phenylalanine, the CDR3 has 13 residues. Of the read, only the CDR3 DNA is kept; its 39 bases are in frame from base 1. The junction carries 10 bases between V and J, which are trimmed by 0 bases and 9 bases respectively. The library was produced with 5' RACE. Sequenced using an Illumina HiSeq 2500. A second PCR of about 6 to 12 cycles was run with a J-beta primer mix and a sample-barcoded 5' primer. A unique molecular identifier was introduced onto each TCR beta cDNA molecule by a template-switch 5' adaptor carrying 12 random nucleotides. Each sample yielded at least 2.5 million CDR3-containing paired-end reads. All of the RNA was converted into first-strand cDNA using the Mint cDNA synthesis kit, with a TRBC-specific oligonucleotide serving as the primer. All cDNA was treated with uracil-DNA glycosylase and then went through a first 18-cycle PCR with the universal primers M1SS and BC2_uni_R. The original methods were these. For normalization, 1 million high-quality reads, each with a distinct molecular identifier, were randomly selected from each sample. Reads with shared molecular identifiers were discarded instead of being binned into consensus sequences. MiTCR, with a Q25 quality threshold and the strictest error-elimination algorithm, was used for CDR3 identification, clonotype clustering and error correction. A nonparametric unseen species model with Euler transformation was used to estimate lower-bound total TCR beta diversity. TCRdb reworked the public reads: Q25 trimming with fastp, MiXCR clone assembly, productive beta chains retained. Entries are consolidated by CDR3 protein sequence, retaining the most common genes and DNA. TCRdb's processing, not the study's, gives the V and J calls here. The sample contains fewer than 900,000 distinct CDR3 sequences, around 40% of them found a single time. 20% to 25% of the sample rests with the top ten.

Donors were around 37 systemically healthy Caucasian individuals from Russia aged 6 to 90 years. About 9.8 milliliters of peripheral blood were drawn from each donor into EDTA-treated Vacutainer tubes. Ficoll-Paque density-gradient centrifugation was used to isolate PBMCs, with at least 6 million obtained per sample. Trizol reagent was used to extract total RNA from the PBMCs, yielding at least 6 micrograms per sample. The percentages of naive CD45RAhigh/CD27high T cells were determined by flow cytometry on a PBMC aliquot from every donor. The chain uses TRBV5-1 and TRBJ2-1; the D gene is perhaps TRBD1, from 6 matching bases. The sample taken for sequencing was blood. The origin of this receptor is a woman in her fifties or sixties in good health. The nucleotides read TGCGCCAGCAGCTTGGCTACAGGGAGTGAGCAGTTCTTC. This codes for CASSLATGSEQFF.